These 20 T cell receptor beta chains were all obtained from the same sample, sequenced in a study of CD8 T cells in Susac syndrome. Reverse transcription of roughly 0.5 to 1 ug RNA used random hexamers. Using its own MiXCR run on the immunoSEQ multiplex PCR reads, TCRdb lists one record per CDR3 protein. The table lists just under 95,000 distinct CDR3 sequences, roughly 94% of them singletons. Specimen: CD4+ T cells from PBMCs. The source is a human donor with Susac syndrome.

The V call is TRBV5-1, the J call TRBJ1-1, with D possibly matching TRBD1 (5 bases). Between the trimmed V and J ends, which lost 5 bases and 7 bases, there was a span of 15 bases. Germline CDR1 SGHRS, CDR2 YFSETQ. The CDR3 length is 13 residues. The CDR3 loop is CASRPQGEGEAFF. CDR3 bases: TGCGCCAGCAGGCCCCAGGGTGAAGGTGAAGCTTTCTTT.

DNA for the CDR3: TGTGCCAGCAGCAGAGGGTTTGGGGAGCTGTTTTTT. Amino acid sequence: CASSRGFGELFF. The chain joins TRBV11-2 to TRBJ2-2, with D possibly TRBD2 on 5 matching bases. The CDR3 extends over 12 amino acids. Germline lookup yields CDR1 SGHAT and CDR2 FQNNGV. Trimming pared 5 bases from V and 8 bases from J, leaving 9 bases between.

V gene TRBV13 combines with J gene TRBJ2-7; no clear D. The CDR3 contains 12 residues. The V end was cut by 5 bases, the J end by 5 bases, with 10 bases between. Germline V gives CDR1 PRHDT, CDR2 FYEKMQ (reference sequence). CDR3 in DNA: TGTGCCAGCAGCCAAGGAGTTGACGAGCAGTACTTC. It yields the protein CASSQGVDEQYF.

The chain employs TRBV20-1 and TRBJ1-1, with no clear D. V gave up 5 bases and J gave up 4 bases, with 14 bases separating them. The germline V gene has CDR1 DFQATT and CDR2 SNEGSKA (reference sequence). This CDR3 spans 13 amino acids. As DNA, the CDR3 is TGCAGTGCTGCAGATGTGGGTAGCACTGAAGCTTTCTTT. This translates into CSAADVGSTEAFF.

This chain joins TRBV9 and TRBJ2-3, with 7 bases matching TRBD2. Germline loops: CDR1 SGDLS, CDR2 YYNGEE. The junction had 5 bases not matched to a gene; V was cut back by 4 bases and J by 0 bases. The CDR3 sequence is 15 residues long. The DNA of the CDR3 is TGTGCCAGCAGCCCACAAGCGGGGAGCACAGATACGCAGTATTTT. It specifies CASSPQAGSTDTQYF.

The chain employs TRBV12-5 and TRBJ2-1; no clear D. This CDR3 is built from 14 residues. The V and J ends lost 6 bases and 0 bases respectively, with 9 bases between them. In germline, CDR1 is LGHNT, CDR2 FRNRAP. This CDR3 is CASGTASSYNEQFF. The CDR3 coding sequence is TGTGCTAGTGGCACAGCGAGCTCCTACAATGAGCAGTTCTTC.

The chain carries TRBV27 and TRBJ1-2; TRBD1 might be the D (5 bases). The CDR3 is made up of 16 amino acids. With 1 base removed from V and 7 bases from J, the gap between germline ends came to 19 bases. CDR1 MNHEY and CDR2 SMNVEV come from the germline V gene (reference sequence). The CDR3 DNA sequence: TGTGCCAGCAGTTTATATCCCCCCCGGGACCCCAGTGGCTACACCTTC. Protein sequence: CASSLYPPRDPSGYTF.

The chain has TRBV20-1 and TRBJ2-1; D gene ambiguous. Germline CDR1 DFQATT, CDR2 SNEGSKA (reference sequence). V was pared by 1 base and J by 0 bases, with 10 bases between. CDR3 length: 15 residues. The CDR3 DNA reads as TGCAGTGCTAGAGGGTCTCCCGACTCCTACAATGAGCAGTTCTTC. Translated: CSARGSPDSYNEQFF.

This sequence joins TRBV7-9 and TRBJ2-3, with D tentatively TRBD2 (6 bases). Trimming took 6 bases from V and 2 from J, leaving 15 bases between them. CDR1 is SEHNR and CDR2 is FQNEAQ in the germline V gene (reference sequence). The CDR3 runs 15 residues. The CDR3 DNA reads as TGTGCCAGCAGTCGGCGGGACCCAACCACAGATACGCAGTATTTT. Protein sequence: CASSRRDPTTDTQYF. The full variable domain, in which reference TRBV7-9 and TRBJ2-3 provide the parts outside the CDR3, is DTGVSQNPRHKITKRGQNVTFRCDPISEHNRLYWYRQTLGQGPEFLTYFQNEAQLEKSRLLSDRFSAERPKGSFSTLEIQRTEQGDSAMYLCASSRRDPTTDTQYFGPGTRLTVL.

The chain joins TRBV9 to TRBJ1-5; D is unresolved. CDR1 is SGDLS, CDR2 YYNGEE, per germline. V was cut by 0 bases and J by 8 bases, with 15 bases left in between. There are 15 residues in the CDR3. The CDR3 nucleotides are TGTGCCAGCAGCGTAGAGGGTTGGGAGGGAAAGCCCCAGCATTTT. Residues: CASSVEGWEGKPQHF.

The sample holds one count of this clonotype. This CDR3 is CAWSFSRPHYGYTF. The CDR3 DNA follows: TGTGCCTGGAGTTTCTCTAGACCTCACTATGGCTACACCTTC. The chain couples TRBV30 to TRBJ1-2; D unresolved. CDR3 size: 14 residues. The germline V gene encodes CDR1 GTSNPN and CDR2 SVGIG (reference sequence). V was pared by 2 bases and J by 3 bases, with 13 bases between.

The chain joins TRBV15 to TRBJ2-7; D not resolved. The CDR3 consists of 15 residues. In germline, CDR1 is LNHNV, CDR2 YYDKDF (reference sequence). Trimming stripped 2 bases from V and 3 bases from J, with 14 bases between. The CDR3 region is CATSRLSEFRYEQYF. In nucleotides, the CDR3 is TGTGCCACCAGCAGACTAAGCGAGTTTCGCTACGAGCAGTACTTC. The variable domain in full, with the rest retrieved from reference TRBV15 and TRBJ2-7, is DAMVIQNPRYQVTQFGKPVTLSCSQTLNHNVMYWYQQKSSQAPKLLFHYYDKDFNNEADTPDNFQSRRPNTSFCFLDIRSPGLGDTAMYLCATSRLSEFRYEQYFGPGTRLTVT.

This chain joins TRBV19 and TRBJ1-6; D is perhaps TRBD1 (5 bases). V lost 5 bases and J 9 bases, leaving 14 bases between the germline ends. Germline CDR1 and CDR2: LNHDA and SQIVND (reference sequence). CDR3 length: 14 residues. CDR3 residues: CASSPQGGGSPLHF. The CDR3 DNA is TGTGCCAGTAGTCCCCAGGGAGGAGGTTCACCCCTCCACTTT.

CDR3 residues: CASSVLPNQPQHF. The CDR3 DNA reads TGTGCCAGCAGTGTCCTCCCTAATCAGCCCCAGCATTTT. This chain uses TRBV2 with TRBJ1-5; D not resolved. This CDR3 region has 13 residues. Trimming cost V 4 bases and J 4 bases, with 8 bases left between them. Germline CDR1 SNHLY, CDR2 FYNNEI.

The table lists this clonotype with a count of one. The chain links TRBV30 to TRBJ1-1, with a possible D match to TRBD1 (6 bases). The ends were cut back, 3 bases at V and 3 bases at J, with 14 bases in the middle. The germline CDR1 and CDR2 sequences are GTSNPN and SVGIG (reference sequence). The CDR3 length is 14 residues. CDR3 bases: TGTGCCTGGAGCGGCAGGGGCAGCGACACTGAAGCTTTCTTT. Translating gives CAWSGRGSDTEAFF.

The chain recombines TRBV12-3 or TRBV12-4 with TRBJ2-2; possible D gene TRBD1, 5 bases. This CDR3 contains 16 residues. With 5 bases removed from V and 1 base from J, the gap between germline ends came to 14 bases. The CDR3 is CASSRLQDLNTGELFF. DNA for the CDR3: TGTGCCAGCAGTCGATTACAGGACCTGAACACCGGGGAGCTGTTTTTT.

J is TRBJ1-1 and V is TRBV24-1; D possibly corresponds to TRBD1 (5 bases). V gave up 5 bases and J gave up 5 bases, with 14 bases separating them. There are 14 residues in the CDR3. CDR1 and CDR2 (germline): KGHDR, SFDVKD. DNA for the CDR3: TGTGCCACCAGTGGGGGGGTTGGAGGGACTGAAGCTTTCTTT. Its translation is CATSGGVGGTEAFF.

The chain combines TRBV30 with TRBJ1-4, with 9 bases identical to TRBD1. Germline-derived CDR1 and CDR2 are GTSNPN and SVGIG (reference sequence). After removal of 5 bases from V and 8 bases from J, the junction contained 3 bases not matched to a gene. The CDR3 spans 12 residues. CDR3 nucleotides: TGTGCCTGGGACAGGGGGATAGAAAAACTGTTTTTT. This translates into CAWDRGIEKLFF. Variable domain in full (rest from reference TRBV30 and TRBJ1-4): SQTIHQWPATLVQPVGSPLSLECTVEGTSNPNLYWYRQAAGRGLQLLFYSVGIGQISSEVPQNLSASRPQDRQFILSSKKLLLSDSGFYLCAWDRGIEKLFFGSGTQLSVL.

The rearrangement links TRBV5-1 to TRBJ2-7; TRBD2 matches at 7 bases. The J segment lost 7 bases and the V segment lost 4 bases, leaving 11 bases of the junction unmatched. Per the germline V gene, CDR1 is SGHRS and CDR2 is YFSETQ. This CDR3 has 14 amino acids. Here the CDR3 reads CASSPQTSSDEQYF. In DNA, the CDR3 is TGCGCCAGCAGCCCCCAGACTAGCTCGGATGAGCAGTACTTC.

The chain joins TRBV25-1 to TRBJ2-5, with 7 nucleotides matching TRBD1. The V gene's germline CDR1 is MGHDK and CDR2 SYGVNS. V trimming: 2 bases; J trimming: 1 base; junction bases outside the gene matches: 4. The CDR3 spans 15 residues. This CDR3 reads CASSEEDRSQETQYF. CDR3 bases: TGTGCCAGCAGTGAAGAGGACAGGAGCCAAGAGACCCAGTACTTC. Combining the CDR3 with reference TRBV25-1 and TRBJ2-5 gives the whole variable domain EADIYQTPRYLVIGTGKKITLECSQTMGHDKMYWYQQDPGMELHLIHYSYGVNSTEKGDLSSESTVSRIRTEHFPLTLESARPSHTSQYLCASSEEDRSQETQYFGPGTRLLVL.